One and the same sample provided the 18 T cell receptor beta chains below, sequenced in a study of CD8+CD57+ T cells in acquired aplastic anemia. CD8+CD57+ cell expansion, shown by flow cytometry, had occurred in the patients selected for sequencing. Genomic DNA constituted the template upon which TCR beta VDJ and CDR3 profiling was performed. TCRdb processed the reads anew with MiXCR; each CDR3 protein has one entry. The sample has about 150,000 distinct CDR3 sequences; roughly 48% are singletons. The material sequenced was sorted CD4+, CD8+, or CD8+CD57+ T cells (not recorded which) from PBMCs. These receptors were taken from a human donor with aplastic anemia.

In this sample, this clonotype turned up many times. This rearrangement joins TRBV20-1 to TRBJ2-7, with 8 nucleotides matching TRBD2. After removal of 0 bases from V and 4 bases from J, the junction contained 11 bases not matched to a gene. Germline assignment: CDR1 DFQATT and CDR2 SNEGSKA (reference sequence). This CDR3 is 16 amino acids long. The CDR3 is CSARDPAGDGGYEQYF. The CDR3 DNA follows: TGCAGTGCTAGAGATCCAGCGGGAGACGGAGGGTACGAGCAGTACTTC.

This clonotype was picked up a small number of times. The chain combines TRBV2 with TRBJ2-5; TRBD2 might be the D (6 bases). This CDR3 is built from 12 residues. CDR1 and CDR2 (germline): SNHLY, FYNNEI. V was pared by 8 bases and J by 2 bases, with 9 bases between. The CDR3 here is CASGTFQETQYF. The CDR3 region has the DNA TGTGCCAGCGGGACTTTTCAAGAGACCCAGTACTTC.

In the case of this clonotype: A much larger clone differs by one base, so this may be a read error. This CDR3 is CASSLAKYEQIF. DNA for the CDR3: TGTGCCAGCAGCTTGGCTAAATATGAGCAGATCTTC. The chain combines TRBV5-6 with TRBJ2-1; D gene unclear. The germline V gene encodes CDR1 SGHDT and CDR2 YYEEEE. The CDR3 has 12 residues.

The chain couples TRBV20-1 to TRBJ1-3; tentatively, D is TRBD1 (5 bases). The germline gives CDR1 DFQATT, CDR2 SNEGSKA (reference sequence). This CDR3 has 13 residues. The V gene lost 5 bases and the J gene lost 4 bases, with 12 bases spanning the gap. This CDR3 reads CSAYRDGGNTIYF. In DNA form, the CDR3 reads TGCAGTGCTTACCGGGACGGGGGAAACACCATATATTTT.

Notes on this clonotype: One base away lies a much larger clone, so this may be a sequencing read error. The V gene is TRBV11-2, the J gene TRBJ2-7; D not resolved. Trimming left V 6 bases short and J 6 bases short, with 15 bases between. The germline V gene encodes CDR1 SGHAT and CDR2 FQNNGV. The CDR3 is made up of 13 amino acids. CDR3 bases: TGTGCCAGCAGTAGTCCCGCTCGTGGCGAGCAGTACTTC. Translating it yields CASSSPARGEQYF.

V gene TRBV7-3 combines with J gene TRBJ2-7; 9 nucleotides align to TRBD2. This CDR3 has 14 amino acids. The ends lost 4 bases at V and 6 bases at J; junction bases unmatched: 7. Germline-derived CDR1 and CDR2 are SGHTA and FQGTGA. The CDR3 DNA reads TGTGCCAGCAGCTCATTAGCGGGAGAGGGCGAGCAGTACTTC. Amino acid sequence: CASSSLAGEGEQYF.

The chain employs TRBV10-2 and TRBJ1-1; D is unresolved. Germline V gives CDR1 WSHSY, CDR2 SAAADI. There are 11 residues in the CDR3. Trimming shortened V by 0 bases and J by 8 bases, and 4 bases separated the two germline ends. CDR3 nucleotides: TGCGCCAGCAGTGAGTCGCTAGAAGCTTTCTTT. This gives the protein CASSESLEAFF.

V is TRBV19 and J is TRBJ2-3; perhaps TRBD2 as D (6 bases). From germline, CDR1 is LNHDA and CDR2 SQIVND (reference sequence). The V gene lost 10 bases and the J gene lost 5 bases, with 19 bases spanning the gap. The CDR3 loop spans 14 amino acids. The CDR3 DNA reads as TGTGCCACTATGGGACTCTCCGAGGGAGATACGCAGTATTTT. Residues: CATMGLSEGDTQYF.

This clonotype was counted at least ten times. The rearrangement uses TRBV25-1 and TRBJ2-7; possibly TRBD2 for D (6 bases). With 2 bases removed from V and 5 bases from J, the gap between germline ends came to 16 bases. CDR3 size: 15 residues. Looked up from germline, CDR1 is MGHDK and CDR2 is SYGVNS. DNA for the CDR3: TGTGCCAGCAGTGAAGACTTGCGGGGAAGGGACGAGCAGTACTTC. Residues: CASSEDLRGRDEQYF.

This chain uses TRBV6-1 with TRBJ2-3; D is unresolved. Germline V gene sequence: CDR1 MNHNS, CDR2 SASEGT. The CDR3 sequence is 15 residues long. Trimming shortened V by 2 bases and J by 4 bases, and 13 bases separated the two germline ends. CDR3 loop: CASSEFSTLPDTQYF. CDR3 DNA: TGTGCCAGCAGTGAATTCTCGACTCTGCCAGATACGCAGTATTTT.

V usage is TRBV20-1 and J usage is TRBJ1-1, with a weak D call TRBD1 (6 bases). Trimming took off 6 bases at V and 1 base at J, with 18 bases between the two ends. This CDR3 is built from 15 residues. In germline, CDR1 is DFQATT, CDR2 SNEGSKA (reference sequence). The CDR3 sequence: CSAARGRGANTEAFF. The CDR3 DNA reads TGCAGTGCCGCTCGGGGGCGGGGAGCGAACACTGAAGCTTTCTTT.

The rearrangement joins TRBV9 to TRBJ2-5; D uncertain. The length of the CDR3 is 12 residues. V was cut by 7 bases and J by 5 bases, with 12 bases left in between. Germline assignment: CDR1 SGDLS and CDR2 YYNGEE. Written as DNA, the CDR3 is TGTGCCAGCGGGAATGGATTGGAGACCCAGTACTTC. Amino acids: CASGNGLETQYF.

In its sample, this clonotype was seen many times. The chain carries TRBV5-6 and TRBJ1-6; no definite D call. V dropped 0 bases and J dropped 11 bases, with 6 bases sitting between them. The CDR3 sequence is 12 residues long. Germline loops: CDR1 SGHDT, CDR2 YYEEEE. The CDR3 DNA sequence: TGTGCCAGCAGCTTGGGAGGGACACCCCTCCACTTT. Residues: CASSLGGTPLHF.

The chain recombines TRBV29-1 with TRBJ1-2, with 7 bases matching TRBD1. The germline CDR1 and CDR2 sequences are SQVTM and ANQGSEA. V was pared by 4 bases and J by 5 bases, with 10 bases of the junction left unmatched. The CDR3 spans 14 residues. The CDR3 is CSVVTGEEMYGYTF. The CDR3 region has the DNA TGCAGCGTTGTTACAGGGGAGGAAATGTATGGCTACACCTTC.

This chain uses TRBV15 with TRBJ1-5, with TRBD1 as a possible D gene (5 bases). Trimming left V 0 bases short and J 7 bases short, with 10 bases between. Germline V gene data show CDR1 as LNHNV and CDR2 as YYDKDF (reference sequence). CDR3 length equals 14 residues. In nucleotides, the CDR3 is TGTGCCACCAGCAGAGACGACAGAAACCAGCCCCAGCATTTT. Translation: CATSRDDRNQPQHF.

This clonotype showed up many times. The V gene is TRBV5-4, the J gene TRBJ2-2, with no clear D. There are 17 residues in the CDR3. Germline V gives CDR1 SGHNT, CDR2 YYREEE (reference sequence). The ends were cut back, 1 base at V and 3 bases at J, with 16 bases in the middle. The CDR3 DNA follows: TGTGCCAGCAGCTTGTCCCCATCCCATAGCTACACCGGGGAGCTGTTTTTT. It encodes CASSLSPSHSYTGELFF.

This rearrangement joins TRBV30 to TRBJ2-5, with D possibly being TRBD1 or TRBD2 (6 bases each). This CDR3 comprises 15 residues. Germline-derived CDR1 and CDR2 are GTSNPN and SVGIG (reference sequence). V gave up 2 bases and J gave up 5 bases, with 18 bases separating them. Here the CDR3 reads CAWSRGRRLGETQYF. CDR3 DNA: TGTGCCTGGAGTCGGGGGCGCAGGTTGGGGGAGACCCAGTACTTC. Full variable domain (remainder filled in from reference TRBV30 and TRBJ2-5): SQTIHQWPATLVQPVGSPLSLECTVEGTSNPNLYWYRQAAGRGLQLLFYSVGIGQISSEVPQNLSASRPQDRQFILSSKKLLLSDSGFYLCAWSRGRRLGETQYFGPGTRLLVL.

CDR3 sequence reads: CASSSYRVGNQPQHF. Written as DNA, the CDR3 is TGTGCCAGCAGCTCCTACAGGGTGGGCAATCAGCCCCAGCATTTT. The chain uses TRBV5-6 and TRBJ1-5, with TRBD1 as a possible D gene (6 bases). Trimming stripped 3 bases from V and 2 bases from J, with 12 bases between. From germline, CDR1 is SGHDT and CDR2 YYEEEE. The CDR3 has 15 residues.